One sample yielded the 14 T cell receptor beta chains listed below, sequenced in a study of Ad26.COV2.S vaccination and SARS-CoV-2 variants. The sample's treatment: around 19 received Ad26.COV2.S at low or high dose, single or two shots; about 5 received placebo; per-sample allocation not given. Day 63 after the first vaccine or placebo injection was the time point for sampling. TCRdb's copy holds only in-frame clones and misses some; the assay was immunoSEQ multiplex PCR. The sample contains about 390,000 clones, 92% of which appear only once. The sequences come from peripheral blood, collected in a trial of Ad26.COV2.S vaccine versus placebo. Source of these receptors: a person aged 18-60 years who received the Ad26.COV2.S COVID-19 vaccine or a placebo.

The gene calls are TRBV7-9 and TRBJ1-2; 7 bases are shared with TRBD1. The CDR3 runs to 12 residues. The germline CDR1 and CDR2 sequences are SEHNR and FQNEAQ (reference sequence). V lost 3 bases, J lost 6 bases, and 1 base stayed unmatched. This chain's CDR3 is CASSLTGNGYTF. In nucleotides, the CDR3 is TGTGCCAGCAGCTTGACAGGGAATGGCTACACCTTC. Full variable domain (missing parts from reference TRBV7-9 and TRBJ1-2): DTGVSQNPRHKITKRGQNVTFRCDPISEHNRLYWYRQTLGQGPEFLTYFQNEAQLEKSRLLSDRFSAERPKGSFSTLEIQRTEQGDSAMYLCASSLTGNGYTFGSGTRLTVV.

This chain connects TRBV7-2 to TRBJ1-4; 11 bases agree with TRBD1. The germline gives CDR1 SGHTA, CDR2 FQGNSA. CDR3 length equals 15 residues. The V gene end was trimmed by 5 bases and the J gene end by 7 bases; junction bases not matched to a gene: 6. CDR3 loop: CASSPRTGGVEKLFF. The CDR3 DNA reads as TGTGCCAGCAGCCCACGGACAGGGGGCGTTGAAAAACTGTTTTTT.

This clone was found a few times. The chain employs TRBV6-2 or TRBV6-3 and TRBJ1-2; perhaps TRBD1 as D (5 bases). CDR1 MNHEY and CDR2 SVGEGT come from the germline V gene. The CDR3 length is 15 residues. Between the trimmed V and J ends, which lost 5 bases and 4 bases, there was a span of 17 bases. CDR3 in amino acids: CASSHPSGTIYGYTF. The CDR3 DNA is TGTGCCAGCAGTCACCCTTCCGGGACGATCTATGGCTACACCTTC.

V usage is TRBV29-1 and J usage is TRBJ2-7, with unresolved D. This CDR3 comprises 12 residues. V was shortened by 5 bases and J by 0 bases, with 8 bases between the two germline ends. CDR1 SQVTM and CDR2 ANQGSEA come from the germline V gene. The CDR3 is CSVQGNSYEQYF. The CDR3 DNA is TGCAGCGTTCAAGGAAACTCCTACGAGCAGTACTTC.

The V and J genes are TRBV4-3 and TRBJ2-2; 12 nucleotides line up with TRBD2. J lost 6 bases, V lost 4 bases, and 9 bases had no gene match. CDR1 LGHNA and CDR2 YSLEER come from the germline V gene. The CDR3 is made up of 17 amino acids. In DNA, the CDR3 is TGCGCCAGCAGCCCTGGACTAGCGGGGTATCGAGCCGGGGAGCTGTTTTTT. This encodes CASSPGLAGYRAGELFF.

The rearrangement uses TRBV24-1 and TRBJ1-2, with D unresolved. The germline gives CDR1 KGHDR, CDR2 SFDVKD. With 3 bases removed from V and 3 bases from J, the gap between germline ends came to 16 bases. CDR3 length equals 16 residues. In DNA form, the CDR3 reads TGTGCCACCAGTGATAAAAGGGCAGGTGGCTACTATGGCTACACCTTC. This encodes CATSDKRAGGYYGYTF.

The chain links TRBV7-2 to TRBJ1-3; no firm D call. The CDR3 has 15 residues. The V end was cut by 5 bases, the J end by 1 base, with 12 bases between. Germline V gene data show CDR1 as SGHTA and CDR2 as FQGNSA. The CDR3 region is CASSPPGFSGNTIYF. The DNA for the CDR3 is TGTGCCAGCAGCCCACCAGGATTTTCTGGAAACACCATATATTTT.

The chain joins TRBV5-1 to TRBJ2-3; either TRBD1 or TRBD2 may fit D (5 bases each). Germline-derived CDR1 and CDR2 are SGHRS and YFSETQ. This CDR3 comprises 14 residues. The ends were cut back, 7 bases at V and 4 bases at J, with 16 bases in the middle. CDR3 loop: CASVRGDPSDTQYF. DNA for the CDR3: TGCGCCAGCGTCCGAGGGGATCCATCAGATACGCAGTATTTT.

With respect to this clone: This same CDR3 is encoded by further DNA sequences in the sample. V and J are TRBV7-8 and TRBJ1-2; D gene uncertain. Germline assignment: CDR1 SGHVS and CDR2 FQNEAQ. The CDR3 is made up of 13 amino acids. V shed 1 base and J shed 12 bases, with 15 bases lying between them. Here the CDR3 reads CASSLGRGSSDTF. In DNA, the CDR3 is TGTGCCAGCAGCTTAGGAAGAGGGTCATCAGACACCTTC. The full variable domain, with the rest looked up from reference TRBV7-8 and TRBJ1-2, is GAGVSQSPRYKVAKRGQDVALRCDPISGHVSLFWYQQALGQGPEFLTYFQNEAQLDKSGLPSDRFFAERPEGSVSTLKIQRTQQEDSAVYLCASSLGRGSSDTFGSGTRLTVV.

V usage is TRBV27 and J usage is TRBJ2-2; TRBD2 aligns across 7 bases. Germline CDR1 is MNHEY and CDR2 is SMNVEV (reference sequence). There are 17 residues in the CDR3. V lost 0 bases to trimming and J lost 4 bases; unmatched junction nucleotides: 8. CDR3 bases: TGTGCCAGCAGTTTATCTCGGGGACTATACCTCACCGGGGAGCTGTTTTTT. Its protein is CASSLSRGLYLTGELFF.

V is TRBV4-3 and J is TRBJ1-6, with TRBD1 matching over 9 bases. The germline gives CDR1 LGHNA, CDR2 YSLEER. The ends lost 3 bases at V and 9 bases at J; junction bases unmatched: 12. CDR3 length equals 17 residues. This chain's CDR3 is CASSQWIPGQGCSPLHF. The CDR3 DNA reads TGCGCCAGCAGCCAGTGGATTCCCGGACAGGGGTGTTCACCCCTCCACTTT.

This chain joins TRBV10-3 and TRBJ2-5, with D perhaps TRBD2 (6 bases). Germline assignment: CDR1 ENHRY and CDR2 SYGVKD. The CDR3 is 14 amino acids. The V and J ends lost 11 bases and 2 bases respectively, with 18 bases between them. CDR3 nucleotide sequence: TGTGCCTCAAACCTGGCCGGGACTCAAGAGACCCAGTACTTC. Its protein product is CASNLAGTQETQYF.

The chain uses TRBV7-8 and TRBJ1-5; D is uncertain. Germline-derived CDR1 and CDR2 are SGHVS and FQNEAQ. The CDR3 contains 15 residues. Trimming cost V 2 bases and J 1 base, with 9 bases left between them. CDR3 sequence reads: CASSLLTVSNQPQHF. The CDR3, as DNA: TGTGCCAGCAGCTTACTTACAGTCAGCAATCAGCCCCAGCATTTT.

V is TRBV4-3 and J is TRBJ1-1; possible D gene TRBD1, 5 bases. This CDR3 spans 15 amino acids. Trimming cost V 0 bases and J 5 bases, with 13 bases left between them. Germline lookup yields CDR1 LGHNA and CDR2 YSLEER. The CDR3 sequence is CASSQDGGWSTEAFF. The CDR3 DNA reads TGCGCCAGCAGCCAAGACGGGGGGTGGTCTACTGAAGCTTTCTTT.